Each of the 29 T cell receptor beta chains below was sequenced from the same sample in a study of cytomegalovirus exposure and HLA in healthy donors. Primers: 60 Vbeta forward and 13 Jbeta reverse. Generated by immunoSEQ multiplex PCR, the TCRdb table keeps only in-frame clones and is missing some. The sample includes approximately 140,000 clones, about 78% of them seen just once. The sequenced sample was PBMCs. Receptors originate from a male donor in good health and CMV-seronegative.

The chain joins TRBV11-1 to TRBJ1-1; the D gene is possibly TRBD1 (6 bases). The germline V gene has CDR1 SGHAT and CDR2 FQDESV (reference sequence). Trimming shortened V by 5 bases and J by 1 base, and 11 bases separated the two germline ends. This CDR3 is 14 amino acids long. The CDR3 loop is CASSPGQTNTEAFF. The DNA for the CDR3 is TGTGCCAGCAGCCCAGGACAGACGAACACTGAAGCTTTCTTT.

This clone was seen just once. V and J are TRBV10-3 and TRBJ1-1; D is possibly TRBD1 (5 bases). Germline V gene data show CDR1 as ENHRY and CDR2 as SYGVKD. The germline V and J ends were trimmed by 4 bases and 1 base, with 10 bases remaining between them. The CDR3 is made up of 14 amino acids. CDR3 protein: CAISVGGENTEAFF. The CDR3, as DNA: TGTGCCATCAGTGTCGGAGGGGAGAACACTGAAGCTTTCTTT.

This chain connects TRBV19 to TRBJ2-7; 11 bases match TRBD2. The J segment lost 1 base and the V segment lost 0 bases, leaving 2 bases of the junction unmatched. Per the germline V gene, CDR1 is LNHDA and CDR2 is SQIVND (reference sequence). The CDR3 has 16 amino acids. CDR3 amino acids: CASSIDGTSGSYEQYF. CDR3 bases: TGTGCCAGTAGTATAGACGGGACTAGCGGATCCTACGAGCAGTACTTC.

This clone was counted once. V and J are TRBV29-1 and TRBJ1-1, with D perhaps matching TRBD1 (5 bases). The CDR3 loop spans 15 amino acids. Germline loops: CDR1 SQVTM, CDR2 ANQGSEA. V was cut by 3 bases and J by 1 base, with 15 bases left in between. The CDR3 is CSVEGWGRGNTEAFF. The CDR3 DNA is TGCAGCGTTGAGGGGTGGGGGAGGGGGAACACTGAAGCTTTCTTT.

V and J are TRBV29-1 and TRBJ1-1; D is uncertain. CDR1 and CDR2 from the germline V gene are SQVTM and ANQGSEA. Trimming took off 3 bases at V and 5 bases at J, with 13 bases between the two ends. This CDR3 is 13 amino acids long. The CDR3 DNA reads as TGCAGCGTTGATGCCGAGAGCTGGACTGAAGCTTTCTTT. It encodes CSVDAESWTEAFF.

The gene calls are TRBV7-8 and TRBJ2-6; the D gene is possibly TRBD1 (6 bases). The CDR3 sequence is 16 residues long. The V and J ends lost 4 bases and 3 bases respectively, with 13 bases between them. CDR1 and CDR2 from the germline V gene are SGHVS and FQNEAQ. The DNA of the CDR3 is TGTGCCAGCAGCTCTAAAACAGGGTTTGGGGCCAACGTCCTGACTTTC. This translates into CASSSKTGFGANVLTF. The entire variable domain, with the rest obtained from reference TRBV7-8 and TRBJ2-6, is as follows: GAGVSQSPRYKVAKRGQDVALRCDPISGHVSLFWYQQALGQGPEFLTYFQNEAQLDKSGLPSDRFFAERPEGSVSTLKIQRTQQEDSAVYLCASSSKTGFGANVLTFGAGSRLTVL.

In DNA, the CDR3 is TGTGCCAGCAGCCCCACAGGGGAGCATGGCTACACCTTC. Amino acid sequence: CASSPTGEHGYTF. This chain connects TRBV6-6 to TRBJ1-2, with 7 bases matching TRBD1. J gave up 6 bases and V 6 bases, and 7 bases lay outside the gene matches. Germline V gives CDR1 MNHNY, CDR2 SVGAGI (reference sequence). This CDR3 has 13 residues.

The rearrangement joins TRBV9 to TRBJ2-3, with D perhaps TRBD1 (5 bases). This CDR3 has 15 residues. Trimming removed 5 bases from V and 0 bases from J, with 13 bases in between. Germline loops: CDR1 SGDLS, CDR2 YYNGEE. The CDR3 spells CASRPQAYSTDTQYF. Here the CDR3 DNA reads TGTGCCAGCAGACCACAGGCTTATAGCACAGATACGCAGTATTTT.

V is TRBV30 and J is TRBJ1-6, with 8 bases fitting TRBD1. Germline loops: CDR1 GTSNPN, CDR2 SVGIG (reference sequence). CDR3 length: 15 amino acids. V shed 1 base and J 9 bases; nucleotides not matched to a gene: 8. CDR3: CAWSGLGQGGSPLHF. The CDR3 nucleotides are TGTGCCTGGAGTGGTCTAGGACAGGGAGGTTCACCCCTCCACTTT.

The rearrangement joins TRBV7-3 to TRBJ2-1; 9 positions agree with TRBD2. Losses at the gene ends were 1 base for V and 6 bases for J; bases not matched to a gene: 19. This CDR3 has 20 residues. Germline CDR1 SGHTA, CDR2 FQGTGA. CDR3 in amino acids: CASSLRVKLASGNRSNEQFF. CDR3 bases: TGTGCCAGCAGCTTAAGAGTGAAGTTGGCTAGCGGGAATCGCAGCAATGAGCAGTTCTTC.

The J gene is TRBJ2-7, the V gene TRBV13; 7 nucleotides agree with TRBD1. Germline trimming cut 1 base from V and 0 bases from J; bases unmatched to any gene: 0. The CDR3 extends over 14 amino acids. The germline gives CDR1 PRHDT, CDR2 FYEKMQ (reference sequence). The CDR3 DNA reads TGTGCCAGCAGCTTAGACAGGGGCTCCTACGAGCAGTACTTC. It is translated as CASSLDRGSYEQYF.

The CDR3: CALGDSGSNDEQFF. The DNA of the CDR3 is TGTGCCCTTGGGGACAGCGGGAGTAACGATGAGCAGTTCTTC. This chain joins TRBV30 and TRBJ2-1; a possible D gene is TRBD2 (8 bases). The CDR3 spans 14 residues. CDR1 is GTSNPN and CDR2 is SVGIG in the germline V gene (reference sequence). Trimming removed 8 bases at V and 8 bases at J, with 22 bases between. Supplemented by reference TRBV30 and TRBJ2-1, the full variable domain reads SQTIHQWPATLVQPVGSPLSLECTVEGTSNPNLYWYRQAAGRGLQLLFYSVGIGQISSEVPQNLSASRPQDRQFILSSKKLLLSDSGFYLCALGDSGSNDEQFFGPGTRLTVL.

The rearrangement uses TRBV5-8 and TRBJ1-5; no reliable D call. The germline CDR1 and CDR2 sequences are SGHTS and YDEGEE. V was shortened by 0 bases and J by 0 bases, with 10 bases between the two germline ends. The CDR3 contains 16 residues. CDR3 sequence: CASSLEEGVSNQPQHF. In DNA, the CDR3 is TGTGCCAGCAGCTTGGAAGAAGGAGTTAGCAATCAGCCCCAGCATTTT.

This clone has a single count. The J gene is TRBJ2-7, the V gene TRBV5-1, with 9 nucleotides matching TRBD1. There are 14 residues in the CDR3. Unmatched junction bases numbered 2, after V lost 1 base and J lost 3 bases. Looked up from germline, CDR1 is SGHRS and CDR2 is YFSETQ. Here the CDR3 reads CASSLTGGFYEQYF. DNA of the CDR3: TGCGCCAGCAGCTTGACAGGGGGCTTCTACGAGCAGTACTTC. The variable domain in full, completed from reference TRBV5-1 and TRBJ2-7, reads KAGVTQTPRYLIKTRGQQVTLSCSPISGHRSVSWYQQTPGQGLQFLFEYFSETQRNKGNFPGRFSGRQFSNSRSEMNVSTLELGDSALYLCASSLTGGFYEQYFGPGTRLTVT.

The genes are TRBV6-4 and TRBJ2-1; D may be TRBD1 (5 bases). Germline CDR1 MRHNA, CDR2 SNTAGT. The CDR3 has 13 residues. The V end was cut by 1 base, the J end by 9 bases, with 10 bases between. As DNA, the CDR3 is TGTGCCAGCAGTGACTTGACCCAGGGTGAGCAGTTCTTC. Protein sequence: CASSDLTQGEQFF.

The DNA of the CDR3 is TGTGCCAGCTCACCACCGGGAAATGCAGGGGCGACTGTACTAGATACGCAGTATTTT. Its protein product is CASSPPGNAGATVLDTQYF. The rearrangement joins TRBV18 to TRBJ2-3; a possible D gene is TRBD1 (6 bases). The CDR3 covers 19 residues. The germline V and J ends were trimmed by 0 bases and 5 bases, with 24 bases remaining between them. Germline V lookup: CDR1 KGHSH, CDR2 LQKENI.

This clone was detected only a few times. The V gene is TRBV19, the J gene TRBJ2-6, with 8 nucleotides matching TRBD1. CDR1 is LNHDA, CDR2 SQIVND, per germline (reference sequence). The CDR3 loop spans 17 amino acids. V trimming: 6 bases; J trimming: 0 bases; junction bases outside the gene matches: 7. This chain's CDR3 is CASSWDRSPSGANVLTF. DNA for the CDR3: TGTGCCAGTAGCTGGGACAGGTCCCCCTCTGGGGCCAACGTCCTGACTTTC.

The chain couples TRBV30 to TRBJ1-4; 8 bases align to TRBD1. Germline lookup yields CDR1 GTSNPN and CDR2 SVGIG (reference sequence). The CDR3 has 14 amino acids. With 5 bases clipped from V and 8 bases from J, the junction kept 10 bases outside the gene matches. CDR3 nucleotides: TGTGCCTGGTCGGACAGGGTGGACCGGGAAAAACTGTTTTTT. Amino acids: CAWSDRVDREKLFF.

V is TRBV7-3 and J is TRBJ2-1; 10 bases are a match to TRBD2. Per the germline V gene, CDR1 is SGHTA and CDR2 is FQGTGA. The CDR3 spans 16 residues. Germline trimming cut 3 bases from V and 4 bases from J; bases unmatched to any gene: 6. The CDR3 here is CASSFELAGPYNEQFF. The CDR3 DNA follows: TGTGCCAGCAGCTTCGAACTAGCGGGGCCTTACAATGAGCAGTTCTTC.

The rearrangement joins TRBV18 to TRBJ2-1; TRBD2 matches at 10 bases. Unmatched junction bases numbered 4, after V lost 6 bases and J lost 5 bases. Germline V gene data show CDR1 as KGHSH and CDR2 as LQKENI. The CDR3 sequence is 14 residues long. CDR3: CASSPGLANNEQFF. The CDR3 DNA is TGTGCCAGCTCCCCGGGACTAGCGAACAATGAGCAGTTCTTC.

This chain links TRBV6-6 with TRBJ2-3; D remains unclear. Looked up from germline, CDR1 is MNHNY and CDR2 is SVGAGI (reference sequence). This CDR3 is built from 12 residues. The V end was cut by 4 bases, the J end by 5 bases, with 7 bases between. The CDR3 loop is CASSSPLDTQYF. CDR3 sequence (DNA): TGTGCCAGCAGTTCCCCATTAGATACGCAGTATTTT.

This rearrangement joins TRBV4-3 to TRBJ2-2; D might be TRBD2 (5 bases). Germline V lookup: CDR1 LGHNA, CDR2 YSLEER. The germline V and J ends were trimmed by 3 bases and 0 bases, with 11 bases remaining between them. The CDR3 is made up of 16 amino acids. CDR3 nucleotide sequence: TGCGCCAGCAGCCAGGCCCCGGGGTCGAACACCGGGGAGCTGTTTTTT. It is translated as CASSQAPGSNTGELFF.

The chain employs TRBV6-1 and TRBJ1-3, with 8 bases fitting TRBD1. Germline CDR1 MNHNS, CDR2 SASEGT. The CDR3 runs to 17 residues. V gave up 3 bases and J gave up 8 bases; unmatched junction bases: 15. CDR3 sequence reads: CASSEGQDLFLRDTIYF. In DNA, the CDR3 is TGTGCCAGCAGTGAGGGACAGGACTTATTTCTGCGGGACACCATATATTTT.

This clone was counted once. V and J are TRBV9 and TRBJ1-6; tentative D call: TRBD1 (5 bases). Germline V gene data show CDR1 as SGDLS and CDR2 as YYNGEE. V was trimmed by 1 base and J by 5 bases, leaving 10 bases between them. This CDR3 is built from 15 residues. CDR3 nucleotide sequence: TGTGCCAGCAGCGTACAGGGAGGAGATAATTCACCCCTCCACTTT. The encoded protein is CASSVQGGDNSPLHF. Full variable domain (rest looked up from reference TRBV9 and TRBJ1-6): DSGVTQTPKHLITATGQRVTLRCSPRSGDLSVYWYQQSLDQGLQFLIQYYNGEERAKGNILERFSAQQFPDLHSELNLSSLELGDSALYFCASSVQGGDNSPLHFGNGTRLTVT.

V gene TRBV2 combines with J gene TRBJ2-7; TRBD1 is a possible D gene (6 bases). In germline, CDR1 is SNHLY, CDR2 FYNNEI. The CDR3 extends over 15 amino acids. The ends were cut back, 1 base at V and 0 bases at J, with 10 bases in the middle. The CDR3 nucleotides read TGTGCCAGCAGTGAAGGACAGGACTTCTCCTACGAGCAGTACTTC. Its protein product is CASSEGQDFSYEQYF.

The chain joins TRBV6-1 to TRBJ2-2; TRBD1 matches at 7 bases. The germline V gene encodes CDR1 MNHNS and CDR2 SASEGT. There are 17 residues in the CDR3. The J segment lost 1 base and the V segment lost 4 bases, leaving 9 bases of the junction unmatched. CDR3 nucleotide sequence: TGTGCCAGCAGTGCCCGACAGGGAGTTAGGAACACCGGGGAGCTGTTTTTT. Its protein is CASSARQGVRNTGELFF.

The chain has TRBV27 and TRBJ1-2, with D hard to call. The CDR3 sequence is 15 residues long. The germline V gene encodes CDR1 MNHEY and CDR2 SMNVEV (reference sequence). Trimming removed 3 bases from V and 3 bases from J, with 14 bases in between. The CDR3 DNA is TGTGCCAGCAGTTTCTCGATCGGTTATGACTATGGCTACACCTTC. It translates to CASSFSIGYDYGYTF.

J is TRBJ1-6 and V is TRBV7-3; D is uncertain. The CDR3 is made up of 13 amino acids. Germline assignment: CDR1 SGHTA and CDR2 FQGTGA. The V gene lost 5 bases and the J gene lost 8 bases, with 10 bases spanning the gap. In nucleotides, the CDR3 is TGTGCCAGCAGCCCATACCGGGATTCACCCCTCCACTTT. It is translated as CASSPYRDSPLHF.

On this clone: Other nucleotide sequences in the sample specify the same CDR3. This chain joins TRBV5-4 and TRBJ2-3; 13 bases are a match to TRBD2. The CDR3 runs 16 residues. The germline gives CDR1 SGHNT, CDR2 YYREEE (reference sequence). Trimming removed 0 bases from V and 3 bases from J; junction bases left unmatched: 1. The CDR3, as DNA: TGTGCCAGCAGCTTGGGACTAGCGGGAGGTACAGATACGCAGTATTTT. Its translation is CASSLGLAGGTDTQYF.